This entry describes one T cell receptor beta chain. These data belong to a study of T cell repertoires in cytomegalovirus infection. TCRdb called the reads again in MiXCR, with one record for every CDR3 protein. This table has some 100,000 distinct CDR3 sequences, 20% to 30% appearing once. This TCR came from a human donor in good health (CMV status not recorded). Some clones in this sample may be carry-over from other donors' samples. The sample was CD8+ T cells from PBMCs.

The CDR3 region is CASSHPSHQNRGFSYEQYF. CDR3 DNA sequence: TGCGCCAGCAGCCACCCATCCCACCAGAATAGGGGGTTTTCCTACGAGCAGTACTTC. This chain links TRBV23-1 with TRBJ2-7; TRBD1 is a possible D gene (6 bases). TRBV23-1 is placed among ORFs of uncertain function. Trimming took 6 bases from V and 1 from J, leaving 28 bases between them. This CDR3 has 19 amino acids.